A selection of T cell receptor beta chains follows, all from one sample in a study of pediatric ulcerative colitis. Assay: immunoSEQ multiplex PCR; the TCRdb copy retains only in-frame clones and omits some. This repertoire shows tens of thousands of clones, about 90% found once; its top ten account for around 1.5%. Sequenced sample: blood. These receptors were taken from a boy younger than 18 who was a control in a study of pediatric ulcerative colitis. CDR3s include the opening cysteine and the closing phenylalanine or tryptophan. A D gene is named only where the DNA matches it firmly. The listing skips clone size in some rows; elsewhere it reads once, few, many or a size class.

j_call | d_call | v_call | clone_size | cdr3_nt | cdr3_aa
TRBJ1-4 | - | TRBV11-2 | - | TGTGCCAGCAGCTTAAGCGGCCTTGAAAAACTGTTTTTT | CASSLSGLEKLFF
TRBJ1-1 | - | TRBV28 | - | TGTGCCAGCAGTTCTGATACTCTGGGAGTACGGAACACTGAAGCTTTCTTT | CASSSDTLGVRNTEAFF
TRBJ1-4 | TRBD1 | TRBV27 | - | TGTGCCAGCAGTCTGGACAGGAACAATGAAAAACTGTTTTTT | CASSLDRNNEKLFF
TRBJ2-5 | - | TRBV25-1 | - | TGTGCCAGCAGAGTCGTGGCAGGTGGGATTGAGACCCAGTACTTC | CASRVVAGGIETQYF
TRBJ2-3 | TRBD2 | TRBV9 | - | TGTGCCAGCAGCGCCCTAGCGGGAGTTACAGATACGCAGTATTTT | CASSALAGVTDTQYF
TRBJ1-1 | - | TRBV7-2 | - | TGTGCCAGCAGCTCGGGACCGACTAACACTGAAGCTTTCTTT | CASSSGPTNTEAFF
TRBJ1-2 | - | TRBV18 | - | TGTGCCAGCTCACCGGCGACAGATATTTGGAGTTTCTATGGCTACACCTTC | CASSPATDIWSFYGYTF
TRBJ1-1 | - | TRBV4-3 | - | TGCGCCAGCAGCCCACAGTACATGAACACTGAAGCTTTCTTT | CASSPQYMNTEAFF
TRBJ1-1 | - | TRBV28 | - | TGTGCCAGCAGTCCGGCCATGAACACTGAAGCTTTCTTT | CASSPAMNTEAFF
TRBJ1-1 | - | TRBV6-1 | once | TGTGCCAGCAGTGTCACCCCAGGGGACACTGAAGCTTTCTTT | CASSVTPGDTEAFF
TRBJ2-3 | TRBD2 | TRBV15 | - | TGTGCCACCAGCAGAGCTTTGAGCGGGGGGATGGATACGCAGTATTTT | CATSRALSGGMDTQYF
TRBJ2-4 | TRBD2 | TRBV10-3 | - | TGTGCCATCAGCCCCGGGACTAGCGGGAGAGAGACCTTC | CAISPGTSGRETF
TRBJ2-3 | TRBD2 | TRBV6-4 | - | TGTGCCAGCAGTTTACTAGCGGGGGGGCGGAATACGCAGTATTTT | CASSLLAGGRNTQYF
TRBJ1-1 | TRBD1 | TRBV6-1 | - | TGTGCCAGCAGTGAAACGGCAGGGGGCGGTGGAAAAACTGAAGCTTTCTTT | CASSETAGGGGKTEAFF
TRBJ1-1 | - | TRBV5-1 | - | TGCGCCAGCAGCCGAGGACAGACCACTGAAGCTTTCTTT | CASSRGQTTEAFF
TRBJ2-1 | - | TRBV5-1 | - | TGCGCCAGCAGCTCGATGACTGGCTCCTACAATGAGCAGTTCTTC | CASSSMTGSYNEQFF
TRBJ2-7 | - | TRBV25-1 | - | TGTGCCAGCAGTGAAGGGGCAACCTACGAGCAGTACTTC | CASSEGATYEQYF
TRBJ2-3 | - | TRBV7-7 | - | TGTGCCAGCAGCCCTCAAGGGAAAGATACGCAGTATTTT | CASSPQGKDTQYF
TRBJ1-5 | TRBD1 | TRBV27 | - | TGTGCCAGCAGTTTGACAGGGGAAGGCAATCAGCCCCAGCATTTT | CASSLTGEGNQPQHF
TRBJ1-6 | TRBD1 | TRBV5-1 | few | TGCGCCAGCAGCTTCGATCAACATGACAGGGGAGTTGGTGAGGCACCCCTCCACTTT | CASSFDQHDRGVGEAPLHF
TRBJ1-1 | - | TRBV4-3 | - | TGCGCCAGCAGCCAAGTCGGGGGGCGCGTCTCTGAAGCTTTCTTT | CASSQVGGRVSEAFF
TRBJ1-5 | - | TRBV2 | - | TGTGCCAGCAGTGAGGGACGGGTCAATCAGCCCCAGCATTTT | CASSEGRVNQPQHF
TRBJ2-6 | - | TRBV11-2 | - | TGTGCCAGCAGCAAGAGGGGCGGGCAGGGGGCCAACGTCCTGACTTTC | CASSKRGGQGANVLTF
TRBJ2-7 | TRBD2 | TRBV5-6 | - | TGTGCCAGCAGCCCGGGACTAGCGGGAATACTCAGAGGCTACGAGCAGTACTTC | CASSPGLAGILRGYEQYF
TRBJ1-6 | TRBD1 | TRBV9 | - | TGTGCCAGCAGCGTAGCGGACAGGGCTTCACCCCTCCACTTT | CASSVADRASPLHF
TRBJ2-3 | - | TRBV6-6 | - | TGTGCCAGCAGTTACCCTCAGGGTACGCAGTATTTT | CASSYPQGTQYF
TRBJ1-2 | - | TRBV30 | - | TGTGCCTGGACCTTCCCAAAGGGGTCATTCATGGATGGCTACACCTTC | CAWTFPKGSFMDGYTF
TRBJ1-2 | - | TRBV29-1 | - | TGCAGCGTTGACAAGCGGGCACAGGCCAACTATGGCTACACCTTC | CSVDKRAQANYGYTF
TRBJ1-1 | - | TRBV20-1 | medium-sized | TGCAGTGCCGCCCACCAGGCGGAAGCTTTCTTT | CSAAHQAEAFF
TRBJ1-6 | TRBD1 | TRBV5-1 | - | TGCGCCAGCAGCTTCCGGGACAGGGATAATTCACCCCTCCACTTT | CASSFRDRDNSPLHF
TRBJ2-1 | TRBD2 | TRBV5-6 | - | TGTGCCAGCAGCTTGGTTGCGGGAGGGTTTGGCGAGCAGTTCTTC | CASSLVAGGFGEQFF
TRBJ2-5 | - | TRBV4-1 | medium-sized | TGCGCCAGCAGCCAAGCAGCGTCCCAAGAGACCCAGTACTTC | CASSQAASQETQYF
TRBJ2-7 | - | TRBV28 | - | TGTGCCAGCAGCAACCTCGGAACCTACGAGCAGTACTTC | CASSNLGTYEQYF
TRBJ2-3 | - | TRBV14 | - | TGTGCCAGCAGCCAAATATCTGATACGCAGTATTTT | CASSQISDTQYF
TRBJ1-1 | - | TRBV5-8 | - | TGTGCCAGCAGGGTCGCTTTAAGCTACAGGGATCCCTACCCTGAAGCTTTCTTT | CASRVALSYRDPYPEAFF
TRBJ2-1 | - | TRBV21-1 | - | TGTGCCAGCAGCAACCGTTTCGAGGGCAATGAGCAGTTCTTC | CASSNRFEGNEQFF
TRBJ1-1 | - | TRBV9 | - | TGTGCCAGCAGCGTAGTCCTGGGCAGACAAAACACTGAAGCTTTCTTT | CASSVVLGRQNTEAFF
TRBJ2-1 | TRBD1 | TRBV6-5 | - | TGTGCCAGCAGCAACGACAGGGATGCCTACAATGAGCAGTTCTTC | CASSNDRDAYNEQFF
TRBJ2-3 | TRBD1 | TRBV7-3 | - | TGTGCCAGCAGCTTATACAGGGGTACCACAGATACGCAGTATTTT | CASSLYRGTTDTQYF
TRBJ2-2 | TRBD1 | TRBV25-1 | - | TGTGCCAGCAGTGAATGGGGACAGGGGGACACCGGGGAGCTGTTTTTT | CASSEWGQGDTGELFF
TRBJ1-4 | TRBD1 | TRBV7-9 | - | TGTGCCAGCAGCTGGGGACAGGGGACCTCTAATGAAAAACTGTTTTTT | CASSWGQGTSNEKLFF
TRBJ2-7 | - | TRBV30 | - | TGTGCCTGGAGTGTGATCGGGGGAACTTACGAGCAGTACTTC | CAWSVIGGTYEQYF
TRBJ1-2 | - | TRBV25-1 | - | TGTGCCAGCAGTAACCCAGGGGATGGCTATGGCTACACCTTC | CASSNPGDGYGYTF
TRBJ2-3 | TRBD1 | TRBV18 | once | TGTGCCAGCTCACCACCTCTGGGACAGGGGGCGACAGATACGCAGTATTTT | CASSPPLGQGATDTQYF
TRBJ2-7 | TRBD1 | TRBV6-1 | - | TGTGCCAGCAGTGACCTGGGACAGGCTTCCTACGAGCAGTACTTC | CASSDLGQASYEQYF
TRBJ1-2 | TRBD1 | TRBV29-1 | - | TGCAGCGTTGTGGGTGCAGGGGGCGTCGGCTATGGCTACACCTTC | CSVVGAGGVGYGYTF
TRBJ2-1 | - | TRBV6-4 | - | TGTGCCAGCAGTAAGCAGGGGGGCACTTACAATGAGCAGTTCTTC | CASSKQGGTYNEQFF
TRBJ1-4 | - | TRBV21-1 | - | TGTGCCAGCAGCAAAGAACATAACAGGGCTAATGAAAAACTGTTTTTT | CASSKEHNRANEKLFF
TRBJ1-2 | TRBD1 | TRBV19 | - | TGTGCCAGTAGCGACACCCGGACAGGGAAGGGCTATGGCTACACCTTC | CASSDTRTGKGYGYTF
TRBJ1-6 | TRBD1 | TRBV5-1 | - | TGCGCCAGCAGCTTGGAGGGGGCTCCGAATTCACCCCTCCACTTT | CASSLEGAPNSPLHF